The T cell receptor (beta chain) described here comes from a study of beta chain features in type 1 diabetes. Overall study: What patients shared with healthy donors was a similar profile of age, gender and cell yields.

In total, each donor contributed a single heparinised blood draw that averaged around 100 mL. V shed 6 bases and J 0 bases; nucleotides not matched to a gene: 4. CDR1 and CDR2 (germline): MNHNY, SVGAGI (reference sequence). The CDR3 length is 15 residues. Study observations and caveats: Moderate yet significant TCRB CDR3 shortening was seen in Type 1 diabetes patients in all four CD4+ subsets. TCRB repertoires of naive, central memory and Treg cells appeared more similar among patients than among healthy donors.

This clone was detected a few times. The antigen is not known. All of the isolated RNA was reverse transcribed, so expressed TCRB transcripts were sequenced. About 3.7 million reads, on average, came from each naive, central memory and regulatory T cell sample. Only in-frame clones appear in the TCRdb table, and some are missing; sequencing was by immunoSEQ multiplex PCR. Among some 250,000 clones listed, approximately 11% were seen once. Sequencing used naive CD4+ T cells from blood. The receptor was isolated from a man aged 25-40 years with type 1 diabetes. The chain uses TRBV6-6 and TRBJ1-4, with 7 positions matching TRBD1. This CDR3 is CASRPGQTTNEKLFF. The CDR3 bases are TGTGCCAGCAGGCCGGGACAGACAACTAATGAAAAACTGTTTTTT.